A selection of T cell receptor beta chains follows, all from one sample in a study of T-cell reconstitution after alpha-beta-depleted transplantation in children. In TCRdb, the PCR reads were re-called with MiXCR into one record per CDR3 protein. The repertoire holds about 420,000 distinct CDR3 sequences, with about a tenth as singletons. The material sequenced was PBMCs from the stem cell graft donor, taken from the stem cell graft. The receptors were gathered from a human donor who donated a stem cell graft to a child with acute myeloid leukemia. Each CDR3 is given with its conserved first and last residue. The D gene is left open where the match is weak. Clone size is shown for a subset of rows, as once, few, many or a class of expanded clone.

V gene	J gene	clone size	D gene	CDR3 protein	CDR3 DNA
TRBV6-1	TRBJ2-1	NA	NA	CASSPAKGSYNEQFF	TGTGCCAGCAGCCCCGCTAAGGGCTCCTACAATGAGCAGTTCTTC
TRBV20-1	TRBJ2-1	NA	NA	CSAAYVERYFF	TGCAGTGCTGCCTACGTCGAAAGGTATTTCTTC
TRBV9	TRBJ2-1	many	NA	CASSVGGISSNEQFF	TGTGCCAGCAGCGTAGGAGGAATCAGCAGCAATGAGCAGTTCTTC
TRBV2	TRBJ2-3	few	TRBD1	CASRAQGTTDTQYF	TGTGCCAGCAGGGCACAGGGGACGACAGATACGCAGTATTTT
TRBV10-3	TRBJ2-3	few	NA	CATIRGGVTDTQYF	TGTGCCACCATACGGGGCGGAGTGACAGATACGCAGTATTTT
TRBV29-1	TRBJ2-3	NA	NA	CSVLVRTDTQYF	TGCAGCGTTCTGGTACGCACAGATACGCAGTATTTT
TRBV12-3/TRBV12-4	TRBJ2-1	many	NA	CASRDRGEQFF	TGTGCCAGCAGGGACCGGGGCGAGCAGTTCTTC
TRBV2	TRBJ2-6	NA	TRBD1	CASSEIRQGAPGANVLTF	TGTGCCAGCAGTGAAATAAGGCAGGGGGCTCCTGGGGCCAACGTCCTGACTTTC
TRBV4-3	TRBJ2-2	NA	NA	CASSQDAVRGRTGELFF	TGCGCCAGCAGCCAAGATGCGGTTAGGGGAAGGACCGGGGAGCTGTTTTTT
TRBV27	TRBJ1-4	few	NA	CASSLTTAGGEKLFF	TGTGCCAGCAGTCTGACGACCGCCGGCGGGGAAAAACTGTTTTTT
TRBV5-1	TRBJ2-2	few	TRBD2	CASSPGLAETGELFF	TGCGCCAGCAGTCCAGGACTAGCGGAAACCGGGGAGCTGTTTTTT
TRBV20-1	TRBJ1-5	few	NA	CSARFGEGSNQPQHF	TGCAGTGCTAGGTTTGGGGAGGGGAGCAATCAGCCCCAGCATTTT
TRBV7-7	TRBJ1-4	NA	NA	CASSRGEALGEKLFF	TGTGCTAGCAGCCGAGGGGAGGCCCTTGGCGAAAAACTGTTTTTT
TRBV20-1	TRBJ2-5	NA	NA	CSARAMGAQETQYF	TGCAGTGCTAGAGCTATGGGAGCCCAAGAGACCCAGTACTTC
TRBV2	TRBJ2-2	NA	NA	CASRTGEDTGELFF	TGTGCCAGCCGGACGGGGGAGGACACCGGGGAGCTGTTTTTT
TRBV5-5	TRBJ2-5	few	NA	CASSPVGLQETQYF	TGTGCCAGCAGCCCAGTGGGTTTACAAGAGACCCAGTACTTC
TRBV7-9	TRBJ2-1	NA	NA	CASSPGGATEQFF	TGTGCCAGCAGCCCAGGTGGGGCTACCGAGCAGTTCTTC
TRBV5-5	TRBJ2-7	NA	TRBD2	CASSLSVTSGRHYEQYF	TGTGCCAGCAGCTTGTCTGTGACTAGCGGGAGACATTACGAGCAGTACTTC
TRBV4-1	TRBJ2-5	many	NA	CASSQGAGQETQYF	TGCGCCAGCAGTCAAGGGGCGGGACAGGAGACCCAGTACTTC
TRBV6-5	TRBJ1-4	NA	NA	CASSYSGVSEKLFF	TGTGCCAGCAGTTATTCTGGAGTATCTGAAAAACTGTTTTTT
TRBV20-1	TRBJ2-3	NA	TRBD1	CSARTRPGQETDTQYF	TGCAGTGCTAGAACTAGGCCGGGACAGGAAACAGATACGCAGTATTTT
TRBV7-6	TRBJ2-1	many	TRBD1	CASSHTGGNEQFF	TGTGCCAGCAGCCACACAGGGGGGAATGAGCAGTTCTTC
TRBV9	TRBJ1-3	NA	NA	CASSPRQATSGNTIYF	TGTGCCAGCAGCCCGAGACAGGCGACCTCTGGAAACACCATATATTTT
TRBV5-6	TRBJ2-4	NA	NA	CASSRSGTDLAKNSQYF	TGTGCCAGCAGCCGGAGCGGGACAGACCTAGCCAAAAACAGTCAGTACTTC
TRBV29-1	TRBJ2-3	many	NA	CSVGGTDTQYF	TGCAGCGTTGGGGGGACCGATACGCAGTATTTT
TRBV15	TRBJ1-5	few	NA	CATSRRREGQPQHF	TGTGCCACCAGCAGAAGGAGGGAAGGTCAGCCCCAGCATTTT